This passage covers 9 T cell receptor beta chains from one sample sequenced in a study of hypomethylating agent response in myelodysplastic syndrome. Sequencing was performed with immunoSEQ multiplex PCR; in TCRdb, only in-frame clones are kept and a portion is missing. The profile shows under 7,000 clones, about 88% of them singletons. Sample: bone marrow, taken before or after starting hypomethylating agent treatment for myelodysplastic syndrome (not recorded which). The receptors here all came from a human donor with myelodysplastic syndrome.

The CDR3 nucleotides read TGTGCCATCAACGGGGAGAATGGCTACACCTTC. It encodes CAINGENGYTF. The chain joins TRBV28 to TRBJ1-2; D not resolved. The germline CDR1 and CDR2 sequences are MDHEN and SYDVKM. This CDR3 has 11 amino acids. Trimming left V 10 bases short and J 6 bases short, with 12 bases between.

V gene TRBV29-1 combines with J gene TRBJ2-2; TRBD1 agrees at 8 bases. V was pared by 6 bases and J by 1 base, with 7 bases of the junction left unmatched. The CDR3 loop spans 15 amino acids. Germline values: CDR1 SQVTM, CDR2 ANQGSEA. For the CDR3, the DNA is TGCAGCGTGAGATCCGGGACAGGGAACACCGGGGAGCTGTTTTTT. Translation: CSVRSGTGNTGELFF.

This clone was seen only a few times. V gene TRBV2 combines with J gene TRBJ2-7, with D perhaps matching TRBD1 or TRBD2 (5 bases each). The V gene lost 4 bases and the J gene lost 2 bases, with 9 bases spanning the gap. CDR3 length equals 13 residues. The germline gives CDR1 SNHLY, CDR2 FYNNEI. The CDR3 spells CASSVGGTYEQYV. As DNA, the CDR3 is TGTGCCAGCAGTGTTGGGGGTACCTACGAGCAGTACGTC.

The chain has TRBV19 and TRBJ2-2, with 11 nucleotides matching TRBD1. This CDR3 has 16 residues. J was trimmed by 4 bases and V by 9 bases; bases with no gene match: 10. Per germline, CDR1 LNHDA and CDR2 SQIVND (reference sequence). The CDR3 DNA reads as TGTGCCAGCAATGCAGGGACAGGGGGGATCACCGGGGAGCTGTTTTTT. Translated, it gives CASNAGTGGITGELFF. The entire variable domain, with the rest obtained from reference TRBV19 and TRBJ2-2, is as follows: DGGITQSPKYLFRKEGQNVTLSCEQNLNHDAMYWYRQDPGQGLRLIYYSQIVNDFQKGDIAEGYSVSREKKESFPLTVTSAQKNPTAFYLCASNAGTGGITGELFFGEGSRLTVL.

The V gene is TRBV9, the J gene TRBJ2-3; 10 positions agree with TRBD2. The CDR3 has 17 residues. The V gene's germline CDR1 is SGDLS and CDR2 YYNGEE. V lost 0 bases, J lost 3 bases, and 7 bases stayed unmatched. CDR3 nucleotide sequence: TGTGCCAGCAGCGTAGCAGCGGGGGGGCTAAGGACAGATACGCAGTATTTT. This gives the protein CASSVAAGGLRTDTQYF.

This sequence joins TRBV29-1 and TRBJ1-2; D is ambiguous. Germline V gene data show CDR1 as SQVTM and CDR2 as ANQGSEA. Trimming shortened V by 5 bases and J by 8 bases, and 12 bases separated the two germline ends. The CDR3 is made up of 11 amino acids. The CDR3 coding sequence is TGCAGCGTTTTCGGACCCCAGGGCTACACCTTC. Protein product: CSVFGPQGYTF.

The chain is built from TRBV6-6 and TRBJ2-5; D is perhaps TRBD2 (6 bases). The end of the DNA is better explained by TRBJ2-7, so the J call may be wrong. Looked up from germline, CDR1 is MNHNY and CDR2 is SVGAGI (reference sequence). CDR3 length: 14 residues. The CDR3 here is CASSAPEGSYEQYF. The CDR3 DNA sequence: TGTGCCAGCAGCGCGCCGGAGGGGTCCTACGAGCAGTACTTC.

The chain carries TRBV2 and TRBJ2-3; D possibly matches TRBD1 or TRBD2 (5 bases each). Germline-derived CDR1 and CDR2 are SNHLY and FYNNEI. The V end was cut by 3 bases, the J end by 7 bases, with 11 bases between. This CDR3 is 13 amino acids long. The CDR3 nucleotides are TGTGCCAGCAGTGAGTCGGGGCGGAATACGCAGTATTTT. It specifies CASSESGRNTQYF. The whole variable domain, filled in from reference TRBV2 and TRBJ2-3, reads EPEVTQTPSHQVTQMGQEVILRCVPISNHLYFYWYRQILGQKVEFLVSFYNNEISEKSEIFDDQFSVERPDGSNFTLKIRSTKLEDSAMYFCASSESGRNTQYFGPGTRLTVL.

The CDR3 reads CASSTQGNTGELFF. The DNA for the CDR3 is TGTGCCAGCAGCACACAGGGGAACACCGGGGAGCTGTTTTTT. The chain links TRBV5-5 to TRBJ2-2; TRBD1 might be the D (6 bases). There are 14 residues in the CDR3. The V end was cut by 4 bases, the J end by 1 base, with 8 bases between. The germline V gene encodes CDR1 SGHKS and CDR2 YYEKEE (reference sequence). The entire variable domain, with the rest obtained from reference TRBV5-5 and TRBJ2-2, is as follows: DAGVTQSPTHLIKTRGQQVTLRCSPISGHKSVSWYQQVLGQGPQFIFQYYEKEERGRGNFPDRFSARQFPNYSSELNVNALLLGDSALYLCASSTQGNTGELFFGEGSRLTVL.